The sample holds one count of the clone carrying this T cell receptor (beta chain). This sample is part of a study of blood T cell repertoires in COVID-19. Only in-frame clones appear in the TCRdb table, and some are missing; sequencing was by immunoSEQ multiplex PCR. The sample includes some 260,000 clones, nearly 90% of them seen just once. CDR3 length: 14 amino acids. The V and J ends lost 2 bases and 5 bases respectively, with 12 bases between them. The germline V gene encodes CDR1 MNHEY and CDR2 SVGEGT. The chain combines TRBV6-2 or TRBV6-3 with TRBJ2-5, with D perhaps TRBD2 (6 bases). The TCR sequence derives from a man aged 18 to 30 with active or convalescent COVID-19. What was sequenced was peripheral blood. Written as DNA, the CDR3 is TGTGCCAGCAGTTACCAACGGCTAGCGGAGACCCAGTACTTC. This sequence encodes CASSYQRLAETQYF.